This T cell receptor beta chain was sequenced for a study of regulatory T cells in long-lasting Graves disease (dated by TCRdb to about 2021). Background on the whole study: Newly diagnosed Graves' disease patients had taken antithyroid drugs for less than 3 months. Peripheral blood TCR sequencing and RNA sequencing compared persistent Graves' disease patients with newly diagnosed Graves' disease patients. The study was conducted in China and was registered as a clinical trial. TCR sequencing covered about 13 persistent and around 20 newly diagnosed Graves' disease patients, 33 samples in total. Study-wide conclusions, independent of this receptor: More public clonotypes were shared among persistent patients (fewer than 3,000) than among newly diagnosed patients (just under 1,000). The authors acknowledged the small sample size as a limitation that may reduce accuracy. Lower TCR Shannon entropy and fewer highly expanded clones were observed in persistent Graves' disease patients than in newly diagnosed patients, which suggested clonal expansion. Sequencing and analysis were restricted to the TCR beta chain. Only peripheral blood was studied, because thyroid tissue, the primary lesion, was inaccessible.

The library was prepared using multiplex PCR. The reads were generated on an Illumina HiSeq 4000. TCR beta libraries were built with iRepertoire HTBI primers and Arm-PCR amplification of CDR3 regions. PCR products were gel purified before sequencing. As for the original processing: Across samples, about 63 TRBV and around 15 TRBJ segments were identified and used for gene usage analysis of CDR3 amino acid clonotypes. COPE and FqMerger were used to merge filtered high-quality paired reads into contigs. BLAST was used to align contigs to the IMGT TRBV, TRBD and TRBJ reference genes, and CDR3 was defined following IMGT. Clonotypes above 0.1% frequency were classified as highly expanded clones. Repertoire diversity was measured by Shannon entropy, and V-J evenness by the Gini coefficient. Clonotypes shared by more than one individual were considered public. TCRdb handled the public reads itself, with Q25 trimming in fastp and clone calling in MiXCR, and kept productive beta chains. CDR3 protein sequences are deduplicated, and each keeps its most common genes and DNA. These V and J calls rely on TCRdb rather than the paper's analysis. The sample data list some 500,000 distinct CDR3 sequences, and 13% of these were observed just once. Of the sample, 10% is held by the ten largest clones.

On this clonotype itself: What antigen it recognizes has not been identified. A much larger clone lies one base from this, so it may be a read error.

The time point label corresponds to: newly diagnosed GD, antithyroid drugs for less than 3 months. For both TCR sequencing and RNA sequencing, RNA was extracted from PBMCs in TRIzol. The diagnosis of Graves' disease followed American Thyroid Association guidelines. Patients were recruited from an endocrinology department in Xi'an, China. From each patient, nine milliliters of peripheral blood was collected into an EDTA anticoagulant tube. Ficoll Paque Plus density gradient separation was used to isolate PBMCs, and no further T cell sorting was done. An Agilent 2100 Bioanalyzer and agarose gel were used to check RNA quality, while a NanoDrop 2000 measured RNA concentration. This same sample was also part of a study on T cells in Graves' hyperthyroidism and ophthalmopathy. The second study's authors report: Graves' hyperthyroidism was defined as stable when no progression to ophthalmopathy occurred over 18 months of follow-up. The hyperthyroidism patients were between 18 and 65 years old and newly diagnosed, with a disease duration of less than 2 months. Patients with uncontrolled infections, other autoimmune diseases, pregnancy or lactation were excluded. Diagnoses were based on clinical symptoms, serum thyroxine and TRAb, thyroid ultrasound and orbital computed tomography. The TCR CDR3 was subjected to a first round of RT-PCR using the HTBI primer set and the Qiagen OneStep RT-PCR kit. Most expanded thyroid clonotypes (frequency above 0.001) were also detected in blood, a finding suggesting that blood repertoires may reflect thyroid immune responses. Ophthalmopathy was separated from stable hyperthyroidism by a 13 V-J signature model, with approximately 89% sensitivity and roughly 81% specificity obtained in cross-validation and 80%/75% obtained in testing. In validation, the model predicted progression to ophthalmopathy a median of around 6.5 months before onset, with roughly 70% sensitivity and roughly 77% specificity. To identify TCR V-J signatures that set the groups apart, the researchers used a discovery cohort of about a hundred patients, made up of 40 to 45 with Graves' ophthalmopathy and some 58 with stable Graves' hyperthyroidism. Prospective prediction of ophthalmopathy was tested in an independent validation cohort consisting of roughly 19 hyperthyroidism patients and around 16 patients who later progressed to ophthalmopathy. The approximately 95 discovery patients were divided at random into training and test sets in a 7:3 ratio. In several Graves' hyperthyroidism patients, the study also compared T-cell repertoires from thyroid tissue with T-cell repertoires from blood. Following sampling, methimazole starting at 30 mg daily was given to hyperthyroidism patients, and high-dose intravenous methylprednisolone was given to ophthalmopathy patients. Libraries were constructed in a second round of multiplex PCR, after which size selection and purification were performed. Sequencing of the libraries was done on an Illumina HiSeq2000 using paired-end 100 bp reads. SOAPnuke was used to process the raw data, with reads discarded if the reads contained adapters or uncalled bases, had a mean Phred below 15, or lacked an exact constant-primer or identifier match. COPE v1.2.5 was used to merge high-quality paired reads, and clonotypes were defined as unique nucleotide sequences. MiTCR v1.1 was used to align clonotypes to the IMGT TRBV, TRBD and TRBJ reference segments. The analysis was restricted to V-J combinations with a frequency above 0.0001, which together covered about 99% of the repertoires. A TCS score was defined as the ratio of F50 (clonal expansion) to E x V (chaos), with BLOSUM62-based TCRdist applied between CDR3 peptides within each V-J. Welch's t-statistics and random forest reduced approximately 520 V-J features to 13, which were used in a naive Bayes classifier (R e1071). No statistical method was used to set the sample size in advance, and investigators knew the group allocation. The paper reports TCR Vbeta CDR3 sequencing of roughly 140 peripheral blood samples: around 45 ophthalmopathy, some 80 hyperthyroidism and around 17 progressor patients.

Sequences were derived from peripheral blood mononuclear cells (PBMCs), sampled at new diagnosis, from a patient treated with antithyroid drugs. The TCR comes from a man younger than 45 with Graves disease. Donor details come from another sample of the same person, matched by shared clones.

The CDR3 loop reads CASSSVGRQGTQYF. The DNA reads as follows: TGTGCCAGCAGTTCAGTAGGAAGGCAAGGGACCCAGTACTTC. The chain is assembled from TRBV28 and TRBJ2-5; no D gene is confidently identified. From the cysteine through the phenylalanine, the CDR3 covers 14 amino acids. Of all the DNA, just the CDR3 is kept, 42 bases in frame from base 1. CDR1 and CDR2 were assigned from the germline V gene as MDHEN and SYDVKM.